This T cell receptor (beta chain) came from a study of pediatric ulcerative colitis. In the study overall: Disease was pancolitis in several and left-sided in two, histology-confirmed.

This was a survey-level run. Samples were sequenced at Survey level, maximum 500,000 reads. Clones were read by immunoSEQ multiplex PCR, and TCRdb kept only the in-frame ones, dropping some. The table records 30,000 to 40,000 clones, around 80% of them present only once. Concerning this clone itself: Its matching antigen is unknown.

Regarding the study as a whole: All ulcerative colitis patients, but no controls, carried a couple of rectal clonotypes.

The specimen sequenced was blood. The clonotype comes from a boy younger than 18 with severe ulcerative colitis.

CDR3 coding DNA: TGCGCCAGCAGCCAAGATACCCTCACTTTCGGGACAGGGCGAAATGAGCAGTTCTTC. Protein product: CASSQDTLTFGTGRNEQFF. The chain employs TRBV4-1 and TRBJ2-1; TRBD1 aligns across 9 bases. The J segment lost 7 bases and the V segment lost 0 bases, leaving 16 bases of the junction unmatched. Per germline, CDR1 MGHRA and CDR2 YSYEKL. The CDR3 covers 19 residues.